Following are 6 T cell receptor beta chains from one sample sequenced in a study of CD8+CD57+ T cells in acquired aplastic anemia. Before being chosen for sequencing, patients had shown CD8+CD57+ cell expansion by flow cytometry. Profiling that covered TCR beta VDJ and CDR3 relied on genomic DNA as its template. TCRdb re-called the reads through MiXCR, storing one row per CDR3 protein. The sample lists approximately 120,000 distinct CDR3 sequences; approximately 36% were seen once. Input material: sorted CD4+, CD8+, or CD8+CD57+ T cells (not recorded which) from PBMCs. The receptors originated from a human donor with aplastic anemia.

Of note for this clonotype: This may come from a read error, since a much larger clone is one base off. The rearrangement uses TRBV6-5 and TRBJ1-2, with 7 bases that match TRBD1. Germline loops: CDR1 MNHEY, CDR2 SVGAGI. The CDR3 loop spans 15 amino acids. The chain's CDR3 is CASSNSLSGGYGYTF. The CDR3 region has the DNA TGTGCCAGCAGTAACTCTCTCTCAGGGGGTTATGGCTACACCTTC.

The V call is TRBV19, the J call TRBJ1-2; D perhaps matches TRBD1 (6 bases). The ends were cut back, 5 bases at V and 8 bases at J, with 12 bases in the middle. The CDR3 is 12 amino acids. The germline gives CDR1 LNHDA, CDR2 SQIVND (reference sequence). The CDR3 protein is CASSLGGRGYTF. The CDR3 DNA sequence: TGTGCCAGTAGTTTGGGGGGGCGGGGCTACACCTTC.

Regarding this clonotype: It may be a read error: a sequence one base away is much more abundant. The chain combines TRBV19 with TRBJ1-1, with TRBD1 matching 7 bases. The CDR3 extends over 12 amino acids. Germline loops: CDR1 LNHDA, CDR2 SQIVND (reference sequence). As DNA, the CDR3 is TGTGGGTCGGGGACAGAGAACACTGGAGCTTTCTTT. Translated, it gives CGSGTENTGAFF.

The table lists this clonotype with many counts. The chain employs TRBV20-1 and TRBJ2-1, with 10 nucleotides matching TRBD2. The CDR3 totals 14 residues. V lost 7 bases and J lost 6; bases outside the gene matches: 9. Germline loops: CDR1 DFQATT, CDR2 SNEGSKA (reference sequence). DNA of the CDR3: TGCAGTGTTTTAGCGGGGGGCAGGGGCAATGAGCAGTTCTTC. As protein: CSVLAGGRGNEQFF.

This clonotype has a count of ten or more. This CDR3 is CASSLPMTGVGSPLHF. CDR3 DNA: TGTGCCAGCAGTCTCCCCATGACAGGGGTTGGCTCACCCCTCCACTTT. This sequence joins TRBV12-3 or TRBV12-4 and TRBJ1-6; 8 bases agree with TRBD1. CDR3 length equals 16 residues. The V segment lost 5 bases and the J segment 10 bases; nucleotides outside the gene matches: 13.

In this sample, this clonotype turned up many times. This rearrangement joins TRBV7-7 to TRBJ1-1; D call uncertain. The CDR3 has 13 residues. The germline CDR1 and CDR2 sequences are SSHAT and FNYEAQ (reference sequence). The germline V and J ends were trimmed by 5 bases and 3 bases, with 10 bases remaining between them. The CDR3 region is CASSRGPYTEAFF. CDR3 coding DNA: TGTGCCAGCAGCCGCGGACCATACACTGAAGCTTTCTTT.